The clone carrying this T cell receptor beta chain was recorded once. Antigen specificity is unknown. Only in-frame clones appear in the TCRdb table, and some are missing; sequencing was by immunoSEQ multiplex PCR. Here the sample spans approximately 90,000 clones, approximately 94% being singletons. The data belong to a study of Tregs in tolerant kidney transplant recipients. The nonmyeloablative bone marrow transplants came from related graft donors, with transient mixed chimerism. CD4+CD25+CD127- Tregs, CD4+CD25- non-Tregs, CD4 and CD8 cells were sorted. The CDR3 sequence is 15 residues long. CDR1 is SGHTA, CDR2 FQGTGA, per germline. V gave up 5 bases and J gave up 0 bases, with 10 bases separating them. Study observations and caveats: Tolerant patients' donor-specific Tregs expanded beyond overall Tregs, suggesting antigen-driven growth.

The V call is TRBV7-3, the J call TRBJ2-2; unclear D gene. This material consisted of CD4+ T cells from blood (PBMCs), taken 12 months after the transplant. This receptor was taken from a human patient who received a combined kidney and bone marrow transplant. Some T cells may be graft donor cells. The CDR3 reads CASSPSLTNTGELFF. CDR3 DNA sequence: TGTGCCAGCAGCCCGAGCTTAACGAACACCGGGGAGCTGTTTTTT.